These 9 T cell receptor beta chains came from one sample sequenced in a study of shared clonotypes between healthy human individuals. Produced via immunoSEQ multiplex PCR; TCRdb's table is partial and in-frame only. The sample lists around 2.1 million clones; about 93% were seen once. Naive-designated CD8 cells lacked CD45RO, were positively enriched for CCR7, and omitted terminally differentiated effector memory CD45RA+ cells. Sequencing was performed on naive CD8+ T cells from PBMCs. These receptors all stem from a man between 18 and 35 years old in good health. Some clones in this sample may be carry-over from other donors' samples.

Concerning this clone: The sample has other DNA sequences that encode this CDR3 too. Written as DNA, the CDR3 is TGCAGCGTGCTTACAGCGAACACTGAAGCTTTCTTT. This gives the protein CSVLTANTEAFF. The V and J genes are TRBV29-1 and TRBJ1-1, with D unresolved. The germline gives CDR1 SQVTM, CDR2 ANQGSEA. CDR3 size: 12 residues. Trimming stripped 6 bases from V and 1 base from J, with 9 bases between.

J is TRBJ2-1 and V is TRBV9; maybe TRBD2 (6 bases). The V gene's germline CDR1 is SGDLS and CDR2 YYNGEE. The V end lost 2 bases, the J end lost 5 bases, and 14 bases lay between the germline ends. This CDR3 comprises 15 residues. CDR3 loop: CASSVTGRIDNEQFF. The CDR3 nucleotides are TGTGCCAGCAGCGTCACCGGGAGAATCGACAATGAGCAGTTCTTC.

The rearrangement uses TRBV5-6 and TRBJ2-7; no reliable D call. The CDR3 sequence is 13 residues long. Germline V CDR1 and CDR2: SGHDT, YYEEEE. The ends were cut back, 3 bases at V and 2 bases at J, with 9 bases in the middle. CDR3: CASSWEGTYEQYF. As DNA, the CDR3 is TGTGCCAGCAGCTGGGAAGGGACCTACGAGCAGTACTTC.

V is TRBV2 and J is TRBJ1-2; a possible D gene is TRBD1 (5 bases). Deletions cut 7 bases from V and 8 bases from J, with 14 bases between. The CDR3 extends over 12 amino acids. Germline values: CDR1 SNHLY, CDR2 FYNNEI. CDR3 DNA: TGTGCCAGCACTCGCAGGGCTCGGGGCTACACCTTC. It is translated as CASTRRARGYTF. The variable domain in full, completed from reference TRBV2 and TRBJ1-2, reads EPEVTQTPSHQVTQMGQEVILRCVPISNHLYFYWYRQILGQKVEFLVSFYNNEISEKSEIFDDQFSVERPDGSNFTLKIRSTKLEDSAMYFCASTRRARGYTFGSGTRLTVV.

The chain links TRBV6-4 to TRBJ2-2; 8 bases are shared with TRBD1. Trimming at V came to 5 bases and at J to 4 bases, leaving 9 bases not matched to a gene. Germline CDR1 and CDR2: MRHNA and SNTAGT. The length of the CDR3 is 16 residues. CDR3 residues: CASSFPRGLGTGELFF. CDR3 DNA: TGTGCCAGCAGTTTCCCCAGGGGGCTCGGCACCGGGGAGCTGTTTTTT.

The chain recombines TRBV11-2 with TRBJ1-2, with TRBD1 as a possible D gene (5 bases). Germline CDR1 reads SGHAT; CDR2 reads FQNNGV. V was pared by 5 bases and J by 1 base, with 14 bases between. The CDR3 is 15 amino acids. CDR3 residues: CASSLSTGGNYGYTF. CDR3 in DNA: TGTGCCAGCAGCCTATCCACTGGGGGTAACTATGGCTACACCTTC. Using reference TRBV11-2 and TRBJ1-2 for the parts outside the CDR3, the full variable domain is EAGVAQSPRYKIIEKRQSVAFWCNPISGHATLYWYQQILGQGPKLLIQFQNNGVVDDSQLPKDRFSAERLKGVDSTLKIQPAKLEDSAVYLCASSLSTGGNYGYTFGSGTRLTVV.

The chain is built from TRBV18 and TRBJ2-1, with 7 positions matching TRBD2. J gave up 2 bases and V 3 bases, and 10 bases lay outside the gene matches. CDR1 is KGHSH, CDR2 LQKENI, per germline. The CDR3 runs to 17 residues. The CDR3 sequence: CASSPRDWGGAYNEQFF. The CDR3 nucleotides read TGTGCCAGCTCACCTCGGGACTGGGGAGGGGCCTACAATGAGCAGTTCTTC.

The chain joins TRBV13 to TRBJ2-7, with TRBD1 matching over 8 bases. With V trimmed by 5 bases and J by 2 bases, 8 bases remained unmatched. The length of the CDR3 is 15 residues. Germline V CDR1 and CDR2: PRHDT, FYEKMQ (reference sequence). CDR3 nucleotide sequence: TGTGCCAGCAGCCCAGCCGACAGGGGACCCTACGAGCAGTACTTC. It encodes CASSPADRGPYEQYF.

This clone appeared once. This chain uses TRBV6-5 with TRBJ2-1; D uncertain. The V and J ends lost 0 bases and 8 bases respectively, with 8 bases between them. This CDR3 is built from 13 residues. Germline values: CDR1 MNHEY, CDR2 SVGAGI. The CDR3 DNA follows: TGTGCCAGCAGTTACTCGGGTTGGGATGAGCAGTTCTTC. It yields the protein CASSYSGWDEQFF.